The 24 T cell receptor beta chains given below trace back to one sample, sequenced in a study of shared clonotypes between healthy human individuals. Measured with immunoSEQ multiplex PCR; TCRdb has only the in-frame clones, and not every one. The sample shows about 2.1 million clones, around 93% of them seen only once. The naive CD8 fraction comprised CD45RO-negative cells positively selected for CCR7 and excluded terminally differentiated effector memory CD45RA+ cells. Sequenced input: naive CD8+ T cells from PBMCs. These receptors all stem from a young man in good health. Some clones in this sample may be carry-over from other donors' samples.

The chain has TRBV10-3 and TRBJ2-1, with D unresolved. Germline V gene lookup returns CDR1 ENHRY and CDR2 SYGVKD. The CDR3 totals 11 residues. The germline V and J ends were trimmed by 3 bases and 10 bases, with 7 bases remaining between them. CDR3 bases: TGTGCCATCAGTGACGGAAGCGAGCAGTTCTTC. Protein product: CAISDGSEQFF.

V and J are TRBV10-3 and TRBJ1-3; no clear D. Germline V CDR1 and CDR2: ENHRY, SYGVKD. V lost 6 bases, J lost 8 bases, and 11 bases lay in between. CDR3 size: 12 residues. Here the CDR3 reads CAIRGPQHTIYF. The CDR3 DNA follows: TGTGCCATCAGAGGCCCACAGCACACCATATATTTT.

The genes are TRBV5-4 and TRBJ2-7, with D maybe TRBD1 (6 bases). The V gene lost 4 bases and the J gene lost 2 bases, with 13 bases spanning the gap. CDR3 length equals 14 residues. Germline CDR1 reads SGHNT; CDR2 reads YYREEE (reference sequence). The CDR3 nucleotides are TGTGCCAGCAGCCGAAGACAGGAAACCTACGAGCAGTACTTC. It translates to CASSRRQETYEQYF.

The chain joins TRBV7-9 to TRBJ2-2; 7 bases are shared with TRBD1. V was pared by 5 bases and J by 2 bases, with 5 bases of the junction left unmatched. CDR1 SEHNR and CDR2 FQNEAQ come from the germline V gene (reference sequence). The CDR3 consists of 15 residues. The CDR3 sequence is CASSHRDRNTGELFF. The DNA of the CDR3 is TGTGCCAGCAGCCACCGGGACAGAAACACCGGGGAGCTGTTTTTT.

This chain uses TRBV11-2 with TRBJ1-4, with a tentative D call TRBD1 (5 bases). The CDR3 consists of 12 residues. Trimming took 5 bases from V and 10 from J, leaving 11 bases between them. CDR1 and CDR2 from the germline V gene are SGHAT and FQNNGV. Here the CDR3 reads CASSAGFGKLFF. The CDR3 DNA follows: TGTGCCAGCAGCGCAGGGTTTGGAAAACTGTTTTTT.

This clone was seen a single time. V usage is TRBV25-1 and J usage is TRBJ2-3; D not certain. Deletions cut 8 bases from V and 0 bases from J, with 18 bases between. Germline loops: CDR1 MGHDK, CDR2 SYGVNS. This CDR3 has 16 residues. Written as DNA, the CDR3 is TGTGCCAGCGAGACGGCGGCCACTCCAAGCACAGATACGCAGTATTTT. Translation: CASETAATPSTDTQYF.

This clone was counted a single time. The chain has TRBV13 and TRBJ2-5; weak D call: TRBD1 (5 bases). V was cut by 0 bases and J by 13 bases, with 9 bases left in between. Germline CDR1 reads PRHDT; CDR2 reads FYEKMQ (reference sequence). The CDR3 sequence is 11 residues long. CDR3 bases: TGTGCCAGCAGCTTAGGCAGGGATATGTACTTC. Translation gives CASSLGRDMYF.

The rearrangement joins TRBV19 to TRBJ2-7; D may be TRBD1 (7 bases). V lost 8 bases to trimming and J lost 6 bases, with 14 bases between them. Germline values: CDR1 LNHDA, CDR2 SQIVND (reference sequence). The length of the CDR3 is 12 residues. CDR3: CASGQGGLEQYF. The CDR3, as DNA: TGTGCCAGTGGCCAGGGGGGTCTCGAGCAGTACTTC. Based on the CDR3 plus reference TRBV19 and TRBJ2-7, the full variable domain is DGGITQSPKYLFRKEGQNVTLSCEQNLNHDAMYWYRQDPGQGLRLIYYSQIVNDFQKGDIAEGYSVSREKKESFPLTVTSAQKNPTAFYLCASGQGGLEQYFGPGTRLTVT.

The chain links TRBV28 to TRBJ1-4; unclear D gene. The CDR3 has 15 amino acids. V was trimmed by 5 bases and J by 3 bases, leaving 13 bases between them. Germline V gene data show CDR1 as MDHEN and CDR2 as SYDVKM. The CDR3 loop is CASSVGTTANEKLFF. Written as DNA, the CDR3 is TGTGCCAGCAGTGTAGGTACCACGGCTAATGAAAAACTGTTTTTT.

This clone came up a few times. The chain uses TRBV19 and TRBJ1-5, with D unclear. The V end lost 3 bases, the J end lost 5 bases, and 14 bases lay between the germline ends. Looked up from germline, CDR1 is LNHDA and CDR2 is SQIVND (reference sequence). The CDR3 is made up of 15 amino acids. The CDR3 here is CASSIDGQSDQPQHF. CDR3 bases: TGTGCCAGTAGTATCGATGGGCAGTCCGATCAGCCCCAGCATTTT. Combining the CDR3 with reference TRBV19 and TRBJ1-5 gives the whole variable domain DGGITQSPKYLFRKEGQNVTLSCEQNLNHDAMYWYRQDPGQGLRLIYYSQIVNDFQKGDIAEGYSVSREKKESFPLTVTSAQKNPTAFYLCASSIDGQSDQPQHFGDGTRLSIL.

The rearrangement uses TRBV30 and TRBJ2-3; no definite D call. This CDR3 is built from 16 residues. Trimming took 0 bases from V and 1 from J, leaving 14 bases between them. From germline, CDR1 is GTSNPN and CDR2 SVGIG (reference sequence). The DNA of the CDR3 is TGTGCCTGGAGTGTCGGCGCCGGCGGAGGCACAGATACGCAGTATTTT. Translating it yields CAWSVGAGGGTDTQYF.

The chain uses TRBV5-4 and TRBJ2-7, with D tentatively TRBD1 or TRBD2 (5 bases each). Trimming shortened V by 3 bases and J by 2 bases, and 12 bases separated the two germline ends. The germline V gene encodes CDR1 SGHNT and CDR2 YYREEE (reference sequence). CDR3 length: 14 amino acids. As DNA, the CDR3 is TGTGCCAGCAGCTCCCGGGACGGAACCTACGAGCAGTACTTC. Its protein is CASSSRDGTYEQYF.

Notes on this clone: Other DNA sequences from this sample encode an identical CDR3 as well. The V gene is TRBV15, the J gene TRBJ2-5; D not resolved. The CDR3 totals 13 residues. Deletions cut 1 base from V and 1 base from J, with 4 bases between. CDR1 and CDR2 (germline): LNHNV, YYDKDF (reference sequence). The CDR3 sequence is CATSRGSQETQYF. The CDR3, as DNA: TGTGCCACCAGCAGAGGGAGCCAAGAGACCCAGTACTTC.

The chain recombines TRBV6-5 with TRBJ1-1; TRBD1 aligns across 8 bases. CDR3 size: 15 residues. With 4 bases clipped from V and 10 bases from J, the junction kept 14 bases outside the gene matches. Germline lookup yields CDR1 MNHEY and CDR2 SVGAGI. This CDR3 reads CASSFTSGGQVGAFF. The CDR3 nucleotides read TGTGCCAGCAGTTTCACGTCAGGGGGCCAGGTCGGAGCTTTCTTT.

The chain employs TRBV27 and TRBJ2-2, with D possibly being TRBD2 (6 bases). This CDR3 has 16 amino acids. Germline V lookup: CDR1 MNHEY, CDR2 SMNVEV (reference sequence). V was pared by 4 bases and J by 2 bases, with 14 bases between. CDR3 residues: CASSSYRDSNTGELFF. The CDR3 bases are TGTGCCAGCAGTTCCTACCGGGACTCTAACACCGGGGAGCTGTTTTTT.

This sequence joins TRBV19 and TRBJ2-2, with a possible D match to TRBD2 (6 bases). Trimming stripped 0 bases from V and 5 bases from J, with 16 bases between. Per germline, CDR1 LNHDA and CDR2 SQIVND (reference sequence). The CDR3 totals 17 residues. This chain's CDR3 is CASSIDPPGGGTGELFF. The CDR3 DNA follows: TGTGCCAGTAGTATAGATCCCCCTGGCGGAGGGACCGGGGAGCTGTTTTTT.

The chain combines TRBV7-2 with TRBJ2-1; TRBD2 aligns across 8 bases. CDR3 length: 15 residues. Germline V gene sequence: CDR1 SGHTA, CDR2 FQGNSA. V lost 1 base and J lost 8; bases outside the gene matches: 7. Here the CDR3 reads CASSLEVAGSDEQFF. CDR3 DNA sequence: TGTGCCAGCAGCTTAGAGGTAGCGGGAAGCGATGAGCAGTTCTTC.

The chain joins TRBV7-9 to TRBJ2-6, with 8 positions matching TRBD1. J lost 0 bases, V lost 2 bases, and 6 bases had no gene match. Germline V lookup: CDR1 SEHNR, CDR2 FQNEAQ (reference sequence). CDR3 length: 18 residues. The CDR3 loop is CASSLNRGAISGANVLTF. The CDR3, as DNA: TGTGCCAGCAGCTTAAACAGGGGGGCTATCTCTGGGGCCAACGTCCTGACTTTC.

As for this clone: Other DNA sequences in this specimen translate into the identical CDR3. The chain combines TRBV28 with TRBJ1-1; D remains ambiguous. The germline gives CDR1 MDHEN, CDR2 SYDVKM. The CDR3 covers 14 residues. Trimming took 1 base from V and 1 from J, leaving 7 bases between them. DNA of the CDR3: TGTGCCAGCAGTTTATTTTTGGGGAACACTGAAGCTTTCTTT. Translated: CASSLFLGNTEAFF.

The chain recombines TRBV7-6 with TRBJ1-3, with D possibly matching TRBD1 (5 bases). Germline assignment: CDR1 SGHVS and CDR2 FNYEAQ. This CDR3 contains 17 residues. V was cut by 5 bases and J by 3 bases, with 20 bases left in between. In DNA, the CDR3 is TGTGCCAGCAGCCCCAGCACGTTTGCGGGGCTTGGAAACACCATATATTTT. This codes for CASSPSTFAGLGNTIYF.

A single count supports this clone. The rearrangement joins TRBV9 to TRBJ2-1, with TRBD2 matching 10 bases. Trimming cost V 6 bases and J 5 bases; bases outside gene matches: 5. The CDR3 covers 14 residues. Germline loops: CDR1 SGDLS, CDR2 YYNGEE. The CDR3 spells CASTEAGGHNEQFF. As DNA, the CDR3 is TGTGCCAGCACCGAAGCGGGGGGGCACAATGAGCAGTTCTTC.

The rearrangement links TRBV28 to TRBJ2-1; 11 nucleotides line up with TRBD2. This CDR3 has 19 amino acids. Germline V gives CDR1 MDHEN, CDR2 SYDVKM. V was pared by 6 bases and J by 0 bases, with 13 bases of the junction left unmatched. The CDR3, as DNA: TGTGCCAGCAGCTACGGGACTAGCGGCTCCCTATACTCCTACAATGAGCAGTTCTTC. Protein sequence: CASSYGTSGSLYSYNEQFF.

In the case of this clone: Distinct nucleotide sequences in the sample also encode this CDR3. The chain carries TRBV27 and TRBJ2-7, with D perhaps given as TRBD1 or TRBD2 (5 bases each). From germline, CDR1 is MNHEY and CDR2 SMNVEV (reference sequence). There are 13 residues in the CDR3. V gave up 5 bases and J gave up 2 bases, with 10 bases separating them. In nucleotides, the CDR3 is TGTGCCAGCAGTCCGGGACGGACCTACGAGCAGTACTTC. Amino acid sequence: CASSPGRTYEQYF.

The gene calls are TRBV5-1 and TRBJ2-2; D remains unclear. This CDR3 is 14 amino acids long. Germline CDR1 SGHRS, CDR2 YFSETQ. The germline V and J ends were trimmed by 0 bases and 5 bases, with 8 bases remaining between them. The CDR3 spells CASSLGHLTGELFF. The DNA for the CDR3 is TGCGCCAGCAGCTTGGGTCATTTGACCGGGGAGCTGTTTTTT.